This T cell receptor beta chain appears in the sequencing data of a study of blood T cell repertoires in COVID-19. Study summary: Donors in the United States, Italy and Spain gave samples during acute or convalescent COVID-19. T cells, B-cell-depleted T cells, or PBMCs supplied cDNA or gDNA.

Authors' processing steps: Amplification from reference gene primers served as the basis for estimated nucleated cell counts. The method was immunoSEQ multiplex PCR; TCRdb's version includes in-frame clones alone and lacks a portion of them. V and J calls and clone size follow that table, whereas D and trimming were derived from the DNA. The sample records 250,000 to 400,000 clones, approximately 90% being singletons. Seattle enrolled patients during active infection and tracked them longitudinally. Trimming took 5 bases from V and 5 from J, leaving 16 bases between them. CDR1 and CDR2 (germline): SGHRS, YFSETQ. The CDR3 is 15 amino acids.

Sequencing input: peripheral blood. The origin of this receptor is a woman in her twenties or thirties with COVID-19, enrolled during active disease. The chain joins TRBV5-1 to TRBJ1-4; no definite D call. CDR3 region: CASREIGNHNEKLFF. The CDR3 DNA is TGCGCCAGCAGAGAAATCGGGAACCACAATGAAAAACTGTTTTTT.